This TCR beta chain came from a study of T cells in tuberculosis (dated 2018 in TCRdb). General notes on the study: To characterize T cells specific for the mycobacterial lipid antigen glucose monomycolate (GMM), the study used CD1B tetramers together with high-throughput TCR immunosequencing. The paper as a whole reports these results and caveats: T cells that bind the CD1B-GMM tetramer with low affinity may have been missed by the stringent sort gate.

TCR-alpha and TCR-beta chains were sequenced unpaired, so chain pairing information was not available. The immunoSEQ multiplex PCR assay was used to generate TCR libraries, with TCR-beta and/or TCR-alpha/delta assays applied to each sample. Amplified TCR libraries were sequenced on the Illumina high-throughput platform. The authors processed their data as follows. Clustering and dimensionality reduction were performed using pairwise TCRdist distances among GMM-specific receptors from ex vivo sorted or in vitro expanded T cells. Sequence motifs, defined by gene usage and CDR3 content, were tested for enrichment in tetramer-positive compared with tetramer-negative populations. Not all clones reach the TCRdb copy of this immuneACCESS table, which keeps in-frame sequences only. Checked studies attribute under half of the gap to unresolved V genes and leave the rest unexplained. The V and J calls and clone size come from that table; D and trimming were worked out from the DNA. The sample includes around 60,000 clones, with about 86% observed a single time. More than 10% of the sample rests with the top ten.

Turning to this clone: Base qualities are missing; no much larger clone stands one base away.

Thawed, overnight-rested PBMC were stained with GMM-loaded CD1B tetramer, a Live/Dead dye and anti-CD3, then sorted on a FACS Aria II. The CD1B tetramers were loaded with C32 glucose monomycolate that had been purified from Rhodococcus equi. PBMC used for tetramer sorting had been depleted of CD14-expressing monocytes for a separate study before cryopreservation. From each donor, 85,000 to 100,000 tetramer-negative cells were sorted and were analyzed alongside the tetramer-positive cells. GMM-loaded CD1B tetramers were used to sort antigen-specific T cells from four healthy South African adults. The sequenced sample was CD1b-GMM tetramer-negative cells sorted from PBMCs. This specimen's cell subset or site label, interpreted: T cells not binding CD1B-GMM tetramer, sorted from same donor. The TCR originated in an adult woman with latent tuberculosis.

The CDR3: CASSLAQARAQETQYF. DNA sequence: TGTGCCAGCAGCTTGGCCCAGGCCAGGGCTCAAGAGACCCAGTACTTC. The sequence is built from TRBV5-8 and TRBJ2-5; a tentative D call is TRBD1 (5 bases match). V loses 0 bases of germline sequence and J loses 2 bases, and the interval between the two ends is 14 bases. The CDR3 goes from the cysteine to the phenylalanine over 16 residues. Left in the record is the CDR3 DNA by itself, 48 bases read in frame from the first base. Taken from the germline V gene, the CDR1 and CDR2 loops are SGHTS and YDEGEE.